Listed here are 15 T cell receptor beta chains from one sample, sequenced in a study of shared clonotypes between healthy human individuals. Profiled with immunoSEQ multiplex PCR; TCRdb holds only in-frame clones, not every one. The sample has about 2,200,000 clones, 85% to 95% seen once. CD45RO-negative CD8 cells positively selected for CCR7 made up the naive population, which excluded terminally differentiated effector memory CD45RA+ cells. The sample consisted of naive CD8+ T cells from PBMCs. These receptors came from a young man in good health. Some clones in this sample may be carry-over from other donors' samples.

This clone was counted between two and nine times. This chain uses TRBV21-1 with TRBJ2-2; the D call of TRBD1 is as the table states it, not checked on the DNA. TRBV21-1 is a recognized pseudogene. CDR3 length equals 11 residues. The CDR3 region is CASSYRGELFF. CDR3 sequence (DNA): TGTGCCAGCAGTTACAGGGGGGAGCTGTTTTTT.

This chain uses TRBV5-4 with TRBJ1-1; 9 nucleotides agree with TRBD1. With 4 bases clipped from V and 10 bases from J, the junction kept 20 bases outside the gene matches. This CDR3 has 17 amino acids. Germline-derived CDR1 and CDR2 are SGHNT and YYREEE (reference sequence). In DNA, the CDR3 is TGTGCCAGCAGCACCGCCCCGGGACAGGGAATATTAGTTCCAGCTTTCTTT. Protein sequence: CASSTAPGQGILVPAFF.

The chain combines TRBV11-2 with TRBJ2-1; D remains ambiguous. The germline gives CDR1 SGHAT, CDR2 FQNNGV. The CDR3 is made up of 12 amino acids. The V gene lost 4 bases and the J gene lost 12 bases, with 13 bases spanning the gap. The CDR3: CASSSGTFGQFF. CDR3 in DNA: TGTGCCAGCAGCTCTGGTACCTTTGGGCAGTTCTTC. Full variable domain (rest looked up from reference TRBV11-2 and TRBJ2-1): EAGVAQSPRYKIIEKRQSVAFWCNPISGHATLYWYQQILGQGPKLLIQFQNNGVVDDSQLPKDRFSAERLKGVDSTLKIQPAKLEDSAVYLCASSSGTFGQFFGPGTRLTVL.

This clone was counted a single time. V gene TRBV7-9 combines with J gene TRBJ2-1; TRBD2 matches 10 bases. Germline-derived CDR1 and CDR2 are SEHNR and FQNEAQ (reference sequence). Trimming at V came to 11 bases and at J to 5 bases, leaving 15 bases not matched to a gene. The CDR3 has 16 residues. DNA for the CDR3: TGTGCCGGGGATGGAGGGCTAGCGGGAGTCAACAATGAGCAGTTCTTC. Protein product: CAGDGGLAGVNNEQFF.

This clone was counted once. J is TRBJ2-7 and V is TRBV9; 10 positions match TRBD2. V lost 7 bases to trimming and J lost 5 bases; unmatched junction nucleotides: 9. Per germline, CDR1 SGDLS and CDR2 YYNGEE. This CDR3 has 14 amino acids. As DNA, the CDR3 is TGTGCCAGCTCCCCTTGGCTAGCGGGAGACGAGCAGTACTTC. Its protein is CASSPWLAGDEQYF.

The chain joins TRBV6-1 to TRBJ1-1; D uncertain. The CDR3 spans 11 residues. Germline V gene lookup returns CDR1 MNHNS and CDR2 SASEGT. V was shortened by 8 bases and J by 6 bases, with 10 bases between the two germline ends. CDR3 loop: CASPAAAEAFF. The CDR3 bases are TGTGCCAGCCCCGCGGCGGCTGAAGCTTTCTTT.

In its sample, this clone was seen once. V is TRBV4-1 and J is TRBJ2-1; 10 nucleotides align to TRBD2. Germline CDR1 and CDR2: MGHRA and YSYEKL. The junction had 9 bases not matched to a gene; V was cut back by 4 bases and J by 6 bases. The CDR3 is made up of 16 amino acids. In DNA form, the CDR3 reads TGCGCCAGCAGCCTCGGAGCGGGAGGGGGGATCAATGAGCAGTTCTTC. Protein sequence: CASSLGAGGGINEQFF.

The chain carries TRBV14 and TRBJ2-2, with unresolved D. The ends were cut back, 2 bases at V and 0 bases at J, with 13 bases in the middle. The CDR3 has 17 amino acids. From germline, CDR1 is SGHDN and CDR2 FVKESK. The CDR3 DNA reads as TGTGCCAGCAGCCAACACATGCAAAGACCGAACACCGGGGAGCTGTTTTTT. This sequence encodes CASSQHMQRPNTGELFF.

CDR3 nucleotide sequence: TGCGCCAGCAGCCAGGGGAGGGCTCCCACCTACAATGAGCAGTTCTTC. Its protein is CASSQGRAPTYNEQFF. The J gene is TRBJ2-1, the V gene TRBV4-1, with 7 bases aligning to TRBD2. V was clipped by 3 bases and J by 2 bases; unmatched bases: 7. This CDR3 comprises 16 residues. The V gene's germline CDR1 is MGHRA and CDR2 YSYEKL.

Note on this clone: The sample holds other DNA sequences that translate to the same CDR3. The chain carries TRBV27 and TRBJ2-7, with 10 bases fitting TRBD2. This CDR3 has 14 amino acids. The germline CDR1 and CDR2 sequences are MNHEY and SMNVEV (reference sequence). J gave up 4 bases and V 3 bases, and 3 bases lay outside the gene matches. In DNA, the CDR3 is TGTGCCAGCAGTTTGGCTAGCGGGAGATACGAGCAGTACTTC. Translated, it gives CASSLASGRYEQYF.

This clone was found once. The CDR3 DNA reads TGTGCCAGCAGCCTCCGTGAGAGCGGGAGGGCCATTAACACAGATACGCAGTATTTT. Amino acid sequence: CASSLRESGRAINTDTQYF. V is TRBV13 and J is TRBJ2-3; TRBD2 agrees at 10 bases. The CDR3 sequence is 19 residues long. With 5 bases clipped from V and 2 bases from J, the junction kept 16 bases outside the gene matches. Looked up from germline, CDR1 is PRHDT and CDR2 is FYEKMQ (reference sequence).

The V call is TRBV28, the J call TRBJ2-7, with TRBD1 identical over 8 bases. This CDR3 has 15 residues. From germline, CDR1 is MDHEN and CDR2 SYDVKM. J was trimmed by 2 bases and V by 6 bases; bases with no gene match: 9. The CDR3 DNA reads TGTGCCAGCAGGAAAACAGGGGGGCAAGCCTACGAGCAGTACTTC. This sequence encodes CASRKTGGQAYEQYF.

CDR3 nucleotide sequence: TGTGCCAGCAGTGATATAGTGGGAGCTAGCACAGATACGCAGTATTTT. Amino acid sequence: CASSDIVGASTDTQYF. The chain joins TRBV2 to TRBJ2-3; D perhaps matches TRBD2 (5 bases). CDR1 is SNHLY, CDR2 FYNNEI, per germline. Trimming removed 3 bases at V and 0 bases at J, with 13 bases between. The length of the CDR3 is 16 residues.

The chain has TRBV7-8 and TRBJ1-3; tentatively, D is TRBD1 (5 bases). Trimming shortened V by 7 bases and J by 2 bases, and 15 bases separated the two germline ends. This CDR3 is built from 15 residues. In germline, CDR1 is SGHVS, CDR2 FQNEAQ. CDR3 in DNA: TGTGCCAGCACCACCGGGTCAGGGCCTGGAAACACCATATATTTT. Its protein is CASTTGSGPGNTIYF.

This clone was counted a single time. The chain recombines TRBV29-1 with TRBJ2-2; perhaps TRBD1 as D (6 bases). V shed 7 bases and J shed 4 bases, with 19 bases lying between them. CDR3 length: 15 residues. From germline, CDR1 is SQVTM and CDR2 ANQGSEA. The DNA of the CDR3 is TGCAGCGCTTTAACCTTAGGACAGATCACCGGGGAGCTGTTTTTT. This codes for CSALTLGQITGELFF.